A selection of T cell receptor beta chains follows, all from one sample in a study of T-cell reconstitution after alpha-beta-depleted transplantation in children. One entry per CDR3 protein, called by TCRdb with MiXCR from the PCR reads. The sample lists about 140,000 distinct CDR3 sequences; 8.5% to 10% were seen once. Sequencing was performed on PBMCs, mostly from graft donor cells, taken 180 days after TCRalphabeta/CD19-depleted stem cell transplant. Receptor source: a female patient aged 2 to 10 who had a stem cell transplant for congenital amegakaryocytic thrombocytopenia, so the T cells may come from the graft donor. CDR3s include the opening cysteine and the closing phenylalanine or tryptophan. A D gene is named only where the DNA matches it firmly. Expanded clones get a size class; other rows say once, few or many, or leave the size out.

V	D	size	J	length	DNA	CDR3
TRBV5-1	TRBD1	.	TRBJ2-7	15	TGCGCCAGCAGCTTGGGTCCGACAGGGGTCCACGAGCAGTACTTC	CASSLGPTGVHEQYF
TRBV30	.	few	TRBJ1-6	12	TGTGCCTGGAGTGTGGCTTATTCACCCCTCCACTTT	CAWSVAYSPLHF
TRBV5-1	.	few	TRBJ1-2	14	TGCGCCAGCAGCTTCCGCGGGGGGAACTATGGCTACACCTTC	CASSFRGGNYGYTF
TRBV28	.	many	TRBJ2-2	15	TGTGCCAGCAGTTTCGGCAGGGTATCGACCGGGGAGCTGTTTTTT	CASSFGRVSTGELFF
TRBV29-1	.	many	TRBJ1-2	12	TGCAGCGTTGTAATGTGGAACTATGGCTACACCTTC	CSVVMWNYGYTF
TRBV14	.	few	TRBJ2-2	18	TGTGCCAGCAGCGTATCCCAATCGGGGAACGTTTTTCCCGGGGAGCTGTTTTTT	CASSVSQSGNVFPGELFF
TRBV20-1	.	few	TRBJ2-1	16	TGCAGTGCTGGCCCAAAGGGGGGCGTTACCTACAATGAGCAGTTCTTC	CSAGPKGGVTYNEQFF
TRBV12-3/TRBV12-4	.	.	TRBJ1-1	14	TGTGCCAGCAGGGATACCGGGACGAGCACTGAAGCTTTCTTT	CASRDTGTSTEAFF
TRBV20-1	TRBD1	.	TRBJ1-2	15	TGCAGTGCTAGATTGGACAGGTTATGGAACTATGGCTACACCTTC	CSARLDRLWNYGYTF
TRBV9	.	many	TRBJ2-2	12	TGTGCCAGCAGCGGCTTGACCGGGGAGCTGTTTTTT	CASSGLTGELFF
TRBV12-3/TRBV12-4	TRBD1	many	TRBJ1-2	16	TGTGCCAGCAGTTTTTCCTCGCCCGGGACAGAGAATGGCTACACCTTC	CASSFSSPGTENGYTF
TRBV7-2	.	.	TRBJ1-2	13	TGTGCCAGCAGCCCTAGGACAGTCGGGGGCTACACCTTC	CASSPRTVGGYTF
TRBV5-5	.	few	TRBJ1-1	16	TGTGCCAGCAGCTTGAGATTAACACCTTTGAACACTGAAGCTTTCTTT	CASSLRLTPLNTEAFF
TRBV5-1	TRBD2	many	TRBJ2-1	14	TGCGCCAGCAGAACCGGGACTAGCTCGGATGAGCAGTTCTTC	CASRTGTSSDEQFF
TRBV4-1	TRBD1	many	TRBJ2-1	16	TGCGCCAGCAGCCAAGCGACAGGGTGGTTCTACAATGAGCAGTTCTTC	CASSQATGWFYNEQFF
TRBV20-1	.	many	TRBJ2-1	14	TGCAGTGCTAGACCCCCCCTCAAAGCCAATGAGCAGTTCTTC	CSARPPLKANEQFF
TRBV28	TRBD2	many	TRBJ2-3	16	TGTGCCAGCAGTTCAATTCTAGCGGTTAGTGCAGATACGCAGTATTTT	CASSSILAVSADTQYF
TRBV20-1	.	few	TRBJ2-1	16	TGCAGTGCTAGTCCATGGGGCAGGGGAGGCTACAATGAGCAGTTCTTC	CSASPWGRGGYNEQFF
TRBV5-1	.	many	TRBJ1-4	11	TGCGCCAGCAGATCAGGGGTTAAACTGTTTTTT	CASRSGVKLFF
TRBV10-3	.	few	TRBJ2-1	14	TGTGCCATCAGTGAGTCGAAGGTCATCAATGAGCAGTTCTTC	CAISESKVINEQFF
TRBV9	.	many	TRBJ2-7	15	TGTGCCAGCAGCGTCGATTGGACACCCTTGGGGGAGCAGTACTTC	CASSVDWTPLGEQYF
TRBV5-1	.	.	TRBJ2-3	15	TGCGCCAGCAGCTTGCCGGGCTCTAGCACAGATACGCAGTATTTT	CASSLPGSSTDTQYF
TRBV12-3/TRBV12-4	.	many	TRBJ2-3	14	TGTGCCAGCAGTGGGGTCGGCGGCACAGATACGCAGTATTTT	CASSGVGGTDTQYF
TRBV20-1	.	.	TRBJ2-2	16	TGCAGTGCTCCTCCCGAGGTCGGACGGAACACCGGGGAGCTGTTTTTT	CSAPPEVGRNTGELFF
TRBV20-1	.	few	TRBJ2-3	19	TGCAGTGCTAAAGGCTTTGGGGGCGGGAGTCGCTTGTCTACAGATACGCAGTATTTT	CSAKGFGGGSRLSTDTQYF
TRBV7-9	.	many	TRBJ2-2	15	TGTGCCAGCAGCCAATCCGGGGGAAAAGCCGGGGAGCTGTTTTTT	CASSQSGGKAGELFF
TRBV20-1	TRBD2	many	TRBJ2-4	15	TGCAGTGCAGCCCCGGGACTAGCAGTCAAAAACATTCAGTACTTC	CSAAPGLAVKNIQYF
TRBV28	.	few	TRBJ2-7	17	TGTGCCAGCAGTCACCACCGACAAGGACAGACGAAATACGAGCAGTACTTC	CASSHHRQGQTKYEQYF
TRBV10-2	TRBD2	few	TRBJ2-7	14	TGCGCCAGCAGCAGACTAGCTCCTCCGTCCGAGCAGTACTTC	CASSRLAPPSEQYF
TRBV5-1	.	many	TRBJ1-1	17	TGCGCCAGCAGCCAAACAGGATACTCCAGAATGAACACTGAAGCTTTCTTT	CASSQTGYSRMNTEAFF
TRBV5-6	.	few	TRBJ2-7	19	TGTGCCAGCAGATGGACCGGGACACTTGCGTTCCTACTCTCCTACGAGCAGTACTTC	CASRWTGTLAFLLSYEQYF
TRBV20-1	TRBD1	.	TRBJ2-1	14	TGCAGTGCTGGACAGGGGAGCTCCTACAATGAGCAGTTCTTC	CSAGQGSSYNEQFF
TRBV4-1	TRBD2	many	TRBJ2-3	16	TGCGCCAGCAGCCAACCAGCGGGGGGGAGCACAGATACGCAGTATTTT	CASSQPAGGSTDTQYF
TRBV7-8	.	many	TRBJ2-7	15	TGTGCCAGCAGCATACACCCGGGAGTGGTTTACGAGCAGTACTTC	CASSIHPGVVYEQYF
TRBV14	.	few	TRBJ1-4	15	TGTGCCAGCAGCCGAGAGGACAGCCATTATGAAAAACTGTTTTTT	CASSREDSHYEKLFF
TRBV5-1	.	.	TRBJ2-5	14	TGCGCCAGCAGCCTCTCGGGGCGCGGGGAGACCCAGTACTTC	CASSLSGRGETQYF
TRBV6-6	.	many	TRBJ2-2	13	TGTGCCACCGGGGGAGCCAACACCGGGGAGCTGTTTTTT	CATGGANTGELFF
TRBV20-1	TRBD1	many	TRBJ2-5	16	TGCAGTGCTAGAAGGGGCTCGGGACAGGTCGAAGAGACCCAGTACTTC	CSARRGSGQVEETQYF
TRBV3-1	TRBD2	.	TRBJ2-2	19	TGTGCCACCAGCCAAGATGCTGTGCCGGGACTAGCGGGAGGCGGGGAGCTGTTTTTT	CATSQDAVPGLAGGGELFF
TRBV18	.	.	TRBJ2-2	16	TGTGCCAGCTCACTTCTTCGGAGAACTAACACCTGGGAGCTGTTTTTT	CASSLLRRTNTWELFF
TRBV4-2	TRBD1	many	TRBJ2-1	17	TGTGCCAGCAGCCAAGATCGTGGGGGACAGGTTTACAATGAGCAGTTCTTC	CASSQDRGGQVYNEQFF
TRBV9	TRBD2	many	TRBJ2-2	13	TGTGCCAGCACTAGCGGGATCGCCGGGGAGCTGTTTTTT	CASTSGIAGELFF
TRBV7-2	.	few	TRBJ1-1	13	TGTGCCAGCAGCTTAGTCTCGGGGAGGTCTGCTTTCTTT	CASSLVSGRSAFF
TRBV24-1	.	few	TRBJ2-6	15	TGTGCCACCAGTGATGGGGGCTCTGGGGCCAACGTCCTGACTTTC	CATSDGGSGANVLTF
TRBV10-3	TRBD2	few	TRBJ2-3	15	TGTGCCATCAGTGAGATGGCGGGGGGTACAGATACGCAGTATTTT	CAISEMAGGTDTQYF
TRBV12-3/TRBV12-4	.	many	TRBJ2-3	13	TGTGCCAGCAGTGTGGGGCCTACAGATACGCAGTATTTT	CASSVGPTDTQYF
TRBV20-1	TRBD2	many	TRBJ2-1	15	TGCAGTGCTGGGGGGGCTAGCGGGAGCTACAATGAGCAGTTCTTC	CSAGGASGSYNEQFF
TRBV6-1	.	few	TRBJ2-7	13	TGTGCCAGCAGTATTACAGCCTTCCACGAGCAGTACTTC	CASSITAFHEQYF
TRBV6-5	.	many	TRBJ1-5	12	TGTGCCAGCAGACGCCCGACAGGGCCCCAGCATTTT	CASRRPTGPQHF
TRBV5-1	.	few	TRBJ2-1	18	TGCGCCAGCAGCTTGACTGCACAGGTTGGACTACCCTACAATGAGCAGTTCTTC	CASSLTAQVGLPYNEQFF
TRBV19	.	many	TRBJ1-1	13	TGTGCCAGTAGTTTCGTCCTGAACACTGAAGCTTTCTTT	CASSFVLNTEAFF
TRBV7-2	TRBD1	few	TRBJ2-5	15	TGTGCCAGCAGCTTACTTGGGACAGCTAGGGAGACCCAGTACTTC	CASSLLGTARETQYF
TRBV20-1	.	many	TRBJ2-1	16	TGCAGTGCTCCCAGGGGGGGCGGGGCGTTTGTTAATGAGCAGTTCTTC	CSAPRGGGAFVNEQFF
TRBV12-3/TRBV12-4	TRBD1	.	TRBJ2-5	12	TGTGCCAGCAGAGGACAGGAAGAGACCCAGTACTTC	CASRGQEETQYF
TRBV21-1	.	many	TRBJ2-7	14	TGTGCCAGCAGCAAAGTTCATCGCCCCTACGAGCAGTACTTC	CASSKVHRPYEQYF
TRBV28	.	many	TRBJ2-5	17	TGTGCCAGCAGTGAGGCCGGTATGGCGCTGAACCAAGAGACCCAGTACTTC	CASSEAGMALNQETQYF
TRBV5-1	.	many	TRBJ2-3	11	TGCGCCACCAAAGAAACAGATACGCAGTATTTT	CATKETDTQYF